A single sample is the source of the 16 T cell receptor beta chains below, sequenced in a study of T cell responses to AZD1222 COVID-19 vaccine. Clones were sequenced by immunoSEQ multiplex PCR, and TCRdb holds only the in-frame ones, with some missing. This sample has under 130,000 clones, with about 90% found just once. The sample consisted of peripheral blood, taken on day 0 of AZD1222 vaccination. The receptors shown here come from an adult in good health.

The chain links TRBV19 to TRBJ1-1; no firm D call. Germline loops: CDR1 LNHDA, CDR2 SQIVND (reference sequence). The CDR3 runs to 11 residues. Between the trimmed V and J ends, which lost 8 bases and 2 bases, there was a span of 6 bases. The CDR3 nucleotides are TGTGCCAGTGCTTTAAACACTGAAGCTTTCTTT. Protein: CASALNTEAFF.

The chain carries TRBV27 and TRBJ2-3; 14 bases agree with TRBD2. CDR3 size: 18 residues. V lost 5 bases to trimming and J lost 6 bases; unmatched junction nucleotides: 13. Germline CDR1 reads MNHEY; CDR2 reads SMNVEV (reference sequence). In nucleotides, the CDR3 is TGTGCCAGCAGTGCGATAAGACTAGCGGGGGGGCGCGAGGATACGCAGTATTTT. Amino acids: CASSAIRLAGGREDTQYF.

The chain couples TRBV6-5 to TRBJ2-7; 8 nucleotides match TRBD2. There are 14 residues in the CDR3. Germline CDR1 is MNHEY and CDR2 is SVGAGI. The ends lost 10 bases at V and 2 bases at J; junction bases unmatched: 10. The CDR3 spells CATTRERGPYEQYF. CDR3 DNA sequence: TGTGCCACCACCCGGGAGCGGGGGCCCTACGAGCAGTACTTC.

This chain connects TRBV27 to TRBJ2-2; 9 nucleotides line up with TRBD1. The V gene end was trimmed by 5 bases and the J gene end by 1 base; junction bases not matched to a gene: 5. In germline, CDR1 is MNHEY, CDR2 SMNVEV (reference sequence). The CDR3 is made up of 16 amino acids. CDR3 coding DNA: TGTGCCAGCAGTCTGGGACAGGGTCTGAACACCGGGGAGCTGTTTTTT. Translation: CASSLGQGLNTGELFF.

V and J are TRBV5-6 and TRBJ1-5; no clear D. The CDR3 consists of 12 residues. Trimming took 1 base from V and 6 from J, leaving 5 bases between them. The germline V gene encodes CDR1 SGHDT and CDR2 YYEEEE. The CDR3 region is CASSLLGQPQHF. The CDR3 DNA is TGTGCCAGCAGCTTGTTGGGTCAGCCCCAGCATTTT.

The V call is TRBV2, the J call TRBJ2-7; TRBD1 matches at 9 bases. This CDR3 has 13 amino acids. V lost 7 bases, J lost 4 bases, and 5 bases stayed unmatched. Germline V lookup: CDR1 SNHLY, CDR2 FYNNEI. CDR3 region: CASMGQGRYEQYF. The DNA for the CDR3 is TGTGCCAGCATGGGACAGGGCCGGTACGAGCAGTACTTC.

The DNA of the CDR3 is TGTGCCAGCAGACCTTCTCCACTACAAGTCTATAATTCACCCCTCCACTTT. Its translation is CASRPSPLQVYNSPLHF. The chain is built from TRBV11-2 and TRBJ1-6; D remains unclear. This CDR3 spans 17 amino acids. Trimming removed 6 bases from V and 3 bases from J, with 18 bases in between. Germline loops: CDR1 SGHAT, CDR2 FQNNGV.

The table lists this clone with a few counts. The V and J genes are TRBV2 and TRBJ1-6, with 8 bases identical to TRBD1. Trimming took 8 bases from V and 3 from J; bases not matched to a gene: 6. Germline CDR1 reads SNHLY; CDR2 reads FYNNEI. The CDR3 totals 15 residues. This CDR3 is CASGDRYYYNSPLHF. The CDR3, as DNA: TGTGCCAGCGGGGACAGGTATTACTATAATTCACCCCTCCACTTT.

The V gene is TRBV11-2, the J gene TRBJ1-4; TRBD1 is a possible D gene (6 bases). This CDR3 contains 19 residues. The V end lost 1 base, the J end lost 0 bases, and 18 bases lay between the germline ends. Germline assignment: CDR1 SGHAT and CDR2 FQNNGV. The CDR3 loop reads CASSLASGGAPATNEKLFF. CDR3 in DNA: TGTGCCAGCAGCTTAGCCTCCGGGGGGGCACCTGCAACTAATGAAAAACTGTTTTTT. The full variable domain, rest sourced from reference TRBV11-2 and TRBJ1-4, is EAGVAQSPRYKIIEKRQSVAFWCNPISGHATLYWYQQILGQGPKLLIQFQNNGVVDDSQLPKDRFSAERLKGVDSTLKIQPAKLEDSAVYLCASSLASGGAPATNEKLFFGSGTQLSVL.

The chain has TRBV11-2 and TRBJ2-7; D gene unclear. The germline V and J ends were trimmed by 5 bases and 4 bases, with 9 bases remaining between them. This CDR3 region has 12 residues. In germline, CDR1 is SGHAT, CDR2 FQNNGV. The CDR3 loop is CASSPAEYEQYF. CDR3 coding DNA: TGTGCCAGCAGCCCCGCTGAATACGAGCAGTACTTC.

This clone was seen just once. V usage is TRBV7-6 and J usage is TRBJ2-7; possible D gene TRBD1, 7 bases. Trimming pared 5 bases from V and 2 bases from J, leaving 19 bases between. Germline CDR1 and CDR2: SGHVS and FNYEAQ. The CDR3 covers 16 residues. DNA for the CDR3: TGTGCCAGCAGCCTCCAACCCCAGGGGGGTACCTACGAGCAGTACTTC. Its translation is CASSLQPQGGTYEQYF.

In its sample, this clone was seen a few times. The chain links TRBV2 to TRBJ1-2; a possible D gene is TRBD1 (6 bases). The germline V gene encodes CDR1 SNHLY and CDR2 FYNNEI. V was trimmed by 3 bases and J by 4 bases, leaving 12 bases between them. The CDR3 consists of 14 residues. The CDR3 region has the DNA TGTGCCAGCAGTGACCGGGACACCCCCTATGGCTACACCTTC. Its translation is CASSDRDTPYGYTF.

The chain couples TRBV18 to TRBJ2-7, with D perhaps matching TRBD2 (6 bases). V dropped 3 bases and J dropped 2 bases, with 20 bases sitting between them. Germline values: CDR1 KGHSH, CDR2 LQKENI. The CDR3 has 17 amino acids. The CDR3 loop reads CASSPSSGSGQTYEQYF. In DNA, the CDR3 is TGTGCCAGCTCACCCTCCTCGGGTAGCGGCCAAACCTACGAGCAGTACTTC.

J is TRBJ1-2 and V is TRBV7-9; D is perhaps TRBD1 (6 bases). Per the germline V gene, CDR1 is SEHNR and CDR2 is FQNEAQ (reference sequence). Trimming left V 6 bases short and J 2 bases short, with 13 bases between. The CDR3 runs 14 residues. CDR3 region: CASSQTGSNYGYTF. As DNA, the CDR3 is TGTGCCAGCAGTCAAACAGGGAGCAACTATGGCTACACCTTC.

The chain carries TRBV2 and TRBJ1-5, with 7 bases fitting TRBD1. Germline V lookup: CDR1 SNHLY, CDR2 FYNNEI. The V gene end was trimmed by 4 bases and the J gene end by 4 bases; junction bases not matched to a gene: 4. CDR3 size: 14 residues. The CDR3 sequence: CASSGRQGNQPQHF. The CDR3 DNA sequence: TGTGCCAGCAGTGGACGACAGGGAAATCAGCCCCAGCATTTT.

The gene calls are TRBV4-2 and TRBJ1-1; TRBD1 agrees at 7 bases. The germline gives CDR1 LGHNA, CDR2 YNFKEQ. J lost 3 bases, V lost 1 base, and 8 bases had no gene match. CDR3 length: 16 amino acids. The CDR3, as DNA: TGTGCCAGCAGCCAAGCCCCGGGGCAGGGGGACACTGAAGCTTTCTTT. As protein: CASSQAPGQGDTEAFF.